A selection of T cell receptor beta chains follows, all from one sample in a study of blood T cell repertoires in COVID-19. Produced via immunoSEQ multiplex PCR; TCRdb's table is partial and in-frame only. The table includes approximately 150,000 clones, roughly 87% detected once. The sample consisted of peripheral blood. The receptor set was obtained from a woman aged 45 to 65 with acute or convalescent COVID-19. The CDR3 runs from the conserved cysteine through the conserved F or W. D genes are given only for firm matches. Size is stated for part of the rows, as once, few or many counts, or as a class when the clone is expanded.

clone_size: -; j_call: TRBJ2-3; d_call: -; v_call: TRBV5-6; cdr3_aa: CASSFSVDTQYF; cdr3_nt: TGTGCCAGCAGCTTCTCGGTAGATACGCAGTATTTT
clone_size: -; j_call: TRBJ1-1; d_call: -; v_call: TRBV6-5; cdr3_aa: CASSYMDREEAFF; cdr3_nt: TGTGCCAGCAGTTATATGGATAGGGAGGAAGCTTTCTTT
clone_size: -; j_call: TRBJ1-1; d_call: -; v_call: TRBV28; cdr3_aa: CASSFRGGNTEAFF; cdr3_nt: TGTGCCAGCAGTTTTCGGGGTGGCAACACTGAAGCTTTCTTT
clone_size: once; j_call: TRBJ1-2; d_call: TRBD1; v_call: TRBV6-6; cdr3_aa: CASSGTGLNYGYTF; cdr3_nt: TGTGCCAGCAGTGGGACAGGGCTGAACTATGGCTACACCTTC
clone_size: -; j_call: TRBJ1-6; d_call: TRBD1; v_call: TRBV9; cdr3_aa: CASSVGDRVGSPLHF; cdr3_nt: TGTGCCAGCAGCGTAGGTGACAGGGTAGGCTCACCCCTCCACTTT
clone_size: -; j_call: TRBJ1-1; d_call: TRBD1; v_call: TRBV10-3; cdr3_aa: CAIRPGGWNTEAFF; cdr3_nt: TGTGCCATCAGACCAGGGGGTTGGAACACTGAAGCTTTCTTT
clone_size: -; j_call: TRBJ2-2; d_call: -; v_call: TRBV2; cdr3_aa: CASREDRTGELFF; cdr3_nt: TGTGCCAGCAGGGAGGACAGAACCGGGGAGCTGTTTTTT
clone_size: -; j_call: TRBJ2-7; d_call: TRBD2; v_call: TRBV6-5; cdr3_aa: CASRGQTSGSYEQYF; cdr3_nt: TGTGCCAGCAGGGGACAGACTAGCGGTTCCTACGAGCAGTACTTC
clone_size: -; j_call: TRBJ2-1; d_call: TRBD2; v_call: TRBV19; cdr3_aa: CASSPLGLAGLNEQFF; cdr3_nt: TGTGCCAGTAGTCCCTTGGGACTAGCGGGGCTTAATGAGCAGTTCTTC
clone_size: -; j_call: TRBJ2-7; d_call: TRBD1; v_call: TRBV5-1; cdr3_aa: CASSLLGQGPNEQYF; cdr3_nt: TGCGCCAGCAGCTTGCTGGGACAGGGACCCAACGAGCAGTACTTC
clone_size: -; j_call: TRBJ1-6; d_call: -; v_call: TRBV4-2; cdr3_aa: CASSQEIGREGSYNSPLHF; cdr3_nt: TGTGCCAGCAGCCAGGAGATTGGGAGGGAAGGTTCCTATAATTCACCCCTCCACTTT
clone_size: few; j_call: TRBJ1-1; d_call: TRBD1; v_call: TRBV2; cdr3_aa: CASNRDRRTEAFF; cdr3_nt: TGTGCCAGCAACCGGGACAGAAGAACTGAAGCTTTCTTT
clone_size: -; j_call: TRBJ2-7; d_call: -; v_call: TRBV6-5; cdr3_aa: CASSYAGNYEQYF; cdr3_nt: TGTGCCAGCAGTTACGCGGGGAACTACGAGCAGTACTTC
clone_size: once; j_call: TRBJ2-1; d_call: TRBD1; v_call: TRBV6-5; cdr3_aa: CASSRGDRGNNEQFF; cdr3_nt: TGTGCCAGCAGTAGGGGGGACAGGGGCAACAATGAGCAGTTCTTC
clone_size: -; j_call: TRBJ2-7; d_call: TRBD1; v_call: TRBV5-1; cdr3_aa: CASSLALQGAREQYF; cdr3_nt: TGCGCCAGCAGCTTGGCGTTACAGGGGGCTAGGGAGCAGTACTTC
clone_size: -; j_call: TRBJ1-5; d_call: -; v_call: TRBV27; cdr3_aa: CASSPREEKNQPQHF; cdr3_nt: TGTGCCAGCAGTCCTCGGGAGGAGAAGAATCAGCCCCAGCATTTT
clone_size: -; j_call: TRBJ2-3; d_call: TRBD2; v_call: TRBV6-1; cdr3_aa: CASSDYSGGGTDTQYF; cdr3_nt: TGTGCCAGCAGTGATTATAGCGGGGGAGGCACAGATACGCAGTATTTT
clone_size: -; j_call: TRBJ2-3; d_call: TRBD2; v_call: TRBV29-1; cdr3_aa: CSAAAGTSGPDTQYF; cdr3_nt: TGCAGCGCCGCGGCCGGGACTAGCGGTCCAGATACGCAGTATTTT
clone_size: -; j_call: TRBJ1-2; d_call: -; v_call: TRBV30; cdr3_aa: CAWRGIDYTNYGYTF; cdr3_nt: TGTGCCTGGAGGGGGATAGACTATACTAACTATGGCTACACCTTC
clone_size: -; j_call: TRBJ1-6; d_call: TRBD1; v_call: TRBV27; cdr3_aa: CASSLSRQGPYNSPLHF; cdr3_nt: TGTGCCAGCAGTTTATCAAGACAGGGACCCTATAATTCACCCCTCCACTTT
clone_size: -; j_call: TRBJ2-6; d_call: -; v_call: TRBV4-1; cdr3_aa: CASSQESSGANVLTF; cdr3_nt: TGCGCCAGCAGCCAGGAGAGCTCTGGGGCCAACGTCCTGACTTTC
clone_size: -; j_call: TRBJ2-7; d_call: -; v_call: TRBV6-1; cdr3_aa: CASSEAGSSYEQYF; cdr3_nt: TGTGCCAGCAGTGAAGCGGGGAGCTCCTACGAGCAGTACTTC
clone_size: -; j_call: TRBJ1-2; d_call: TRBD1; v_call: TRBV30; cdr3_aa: CAWSPGQGSYTF; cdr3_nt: TGTGCCTGGAGTCCGGGACAGGGTAGCTACACCTTC
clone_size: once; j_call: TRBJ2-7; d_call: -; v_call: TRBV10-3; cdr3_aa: CAISERTSGGAGSSYEQYF; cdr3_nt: TGTGCCATCAGTGAAAGGACTTCTGGGGGGGCTGGATCGTCCTACGAGCAGTACTTC
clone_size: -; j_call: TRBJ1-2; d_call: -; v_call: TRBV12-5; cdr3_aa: CASGFLGPGLGYTF; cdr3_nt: TGTGCTAGTGGTTTTTTAGGACCGGGATTAGGCTACACCTTC
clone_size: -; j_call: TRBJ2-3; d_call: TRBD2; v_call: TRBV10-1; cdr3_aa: CASGSGSGTDTQYF; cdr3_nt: TGCGCCAGCGGGAGCGGGAGCGGTACAGATACGCAGTATTTT
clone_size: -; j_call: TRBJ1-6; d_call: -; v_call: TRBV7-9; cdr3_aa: CASSLGTGMDSPLHF; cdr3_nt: TGTGCCAGCAGCTTAGGAACAGGGATGGATTCACCCCTCCACTTT
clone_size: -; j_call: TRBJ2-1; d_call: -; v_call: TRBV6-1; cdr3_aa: CASSDRTHNEQFF; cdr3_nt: TGTGCCAGCAGTGATCGGACTCACAATGAGCAGTTCTTC
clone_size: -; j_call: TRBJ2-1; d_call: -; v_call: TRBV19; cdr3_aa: CASSIGYYNEQFF; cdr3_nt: TGTGCCAGTAGTATAGGTTACTACAATGAGCAGTTCTTC
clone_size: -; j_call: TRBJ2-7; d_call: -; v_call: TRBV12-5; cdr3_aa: CASASVVSYEQYF; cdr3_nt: TGTGCTAGTGCTAGCGTGGTCTCCTACGAGCAGTACTTC
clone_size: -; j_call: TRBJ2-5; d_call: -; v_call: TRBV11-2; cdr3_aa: CASSSQGRMETQYF; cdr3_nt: TGTGCCAGCAGCTCCCAAGGGAGGATGGAGACCCAGTACTTC
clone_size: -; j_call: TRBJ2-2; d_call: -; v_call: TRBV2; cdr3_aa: CASSVQGNTGELFF; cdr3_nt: TGTGCCAGCAGTGTCCAGGGAAACACCGGGGAGCTGTTTTTT
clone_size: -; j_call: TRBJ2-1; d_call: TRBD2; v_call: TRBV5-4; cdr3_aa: CASSSGPGLAGGGEQFF; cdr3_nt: TGTGCCAGCAGCTCCGGACCGGGACTAGCGGGAGGGGGTGAGCAGTTCTTC
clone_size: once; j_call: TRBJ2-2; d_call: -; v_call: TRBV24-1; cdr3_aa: CATSGGEAWNTGELFF; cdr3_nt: TGTGCCACCAGTGGAGGCGAGGCGTGGAACACCGGGGAGCTGTTTTTT
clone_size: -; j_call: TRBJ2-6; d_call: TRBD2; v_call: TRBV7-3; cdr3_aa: CASSRSGDVSGANVLTF; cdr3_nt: TGTGCCAGCAGCCGTAGCGGGGACGTATCTGGGGCCAACGTCCTGACTTTC
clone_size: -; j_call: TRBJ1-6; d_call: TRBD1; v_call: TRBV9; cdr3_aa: CASSVGGGQGYSPLHF; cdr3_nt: TGTGCCAGCAGCGTAGGAGGAGGACAGGGGTATTCACCCCTCCACTTT
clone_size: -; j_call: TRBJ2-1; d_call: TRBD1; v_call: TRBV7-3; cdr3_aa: CASSSGGASYNEQFF; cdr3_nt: TGTGCCAGCAGCTCAGGGGGAGCGTCCTACAATGAGCAGTTCTTC
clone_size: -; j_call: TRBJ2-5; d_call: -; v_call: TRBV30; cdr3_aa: CAWTDQETQYF; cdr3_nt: TGTGCCTGGACAGACCAAGAGACCCAGTACTTC
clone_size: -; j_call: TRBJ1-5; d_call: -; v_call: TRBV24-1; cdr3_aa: CATSDSNTGNQPQHF; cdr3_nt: TGTGCCACCAGTGATTCTAACACGGGGAATCAGCCCCAGCATTTT
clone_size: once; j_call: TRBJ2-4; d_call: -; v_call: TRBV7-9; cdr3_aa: CASSSHMVDIQYF; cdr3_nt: TGTGCCAGCAGCTCCCACATGGTCGACATTCAGTACTTC
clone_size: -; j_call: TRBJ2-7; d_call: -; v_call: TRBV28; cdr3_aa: CAIEARQGDYEQYF; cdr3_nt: TGTGCCATTGAGGCCCGCCAGGGTGATTACGAGCAGTACTTC